This entry concerns a single T cell receptor (beta chain). Its antigen is as yet unknown. The sample is drawn from a study of T cells in localized non-small cell lung cancer. Whole-study findings and limits: Uninvolved adjacent lung had more T cell clonality than any other tissue, topping tumor. Because only a single region of the tumor was sequenced, heterogeneity remains possible.

CDR1 SGHVS and CDR2 FNYEAQ come from the germline V gene. The CDR3 has 15 residues. V lost 3 bases and J 1 base, leaving 13 bases between the germline ends. Using immunoSEQ multiplex PCR, the repertoire was profiled, and TCRdb retains in-frame clones only, with some absent. The table has about 77,000 clones, around 89% seen once. The source material was peripheral blood, sampled before any cancer treatment. The TCR sequence derives from a woman aged 35 to 70 with stage I squamous cell lung carcinoma. The genes are TRBV7-6 and TRBJ2-7; D might be TRBD1 or TRBD2, each matching 6 bases. The CDR3 reads CASSLNTGTSYEQYF. The DNA for the CDR3 is TGTGCCAGCAGCTTGAACACAGGGACTTCCTACGAGCAGTACTTC.